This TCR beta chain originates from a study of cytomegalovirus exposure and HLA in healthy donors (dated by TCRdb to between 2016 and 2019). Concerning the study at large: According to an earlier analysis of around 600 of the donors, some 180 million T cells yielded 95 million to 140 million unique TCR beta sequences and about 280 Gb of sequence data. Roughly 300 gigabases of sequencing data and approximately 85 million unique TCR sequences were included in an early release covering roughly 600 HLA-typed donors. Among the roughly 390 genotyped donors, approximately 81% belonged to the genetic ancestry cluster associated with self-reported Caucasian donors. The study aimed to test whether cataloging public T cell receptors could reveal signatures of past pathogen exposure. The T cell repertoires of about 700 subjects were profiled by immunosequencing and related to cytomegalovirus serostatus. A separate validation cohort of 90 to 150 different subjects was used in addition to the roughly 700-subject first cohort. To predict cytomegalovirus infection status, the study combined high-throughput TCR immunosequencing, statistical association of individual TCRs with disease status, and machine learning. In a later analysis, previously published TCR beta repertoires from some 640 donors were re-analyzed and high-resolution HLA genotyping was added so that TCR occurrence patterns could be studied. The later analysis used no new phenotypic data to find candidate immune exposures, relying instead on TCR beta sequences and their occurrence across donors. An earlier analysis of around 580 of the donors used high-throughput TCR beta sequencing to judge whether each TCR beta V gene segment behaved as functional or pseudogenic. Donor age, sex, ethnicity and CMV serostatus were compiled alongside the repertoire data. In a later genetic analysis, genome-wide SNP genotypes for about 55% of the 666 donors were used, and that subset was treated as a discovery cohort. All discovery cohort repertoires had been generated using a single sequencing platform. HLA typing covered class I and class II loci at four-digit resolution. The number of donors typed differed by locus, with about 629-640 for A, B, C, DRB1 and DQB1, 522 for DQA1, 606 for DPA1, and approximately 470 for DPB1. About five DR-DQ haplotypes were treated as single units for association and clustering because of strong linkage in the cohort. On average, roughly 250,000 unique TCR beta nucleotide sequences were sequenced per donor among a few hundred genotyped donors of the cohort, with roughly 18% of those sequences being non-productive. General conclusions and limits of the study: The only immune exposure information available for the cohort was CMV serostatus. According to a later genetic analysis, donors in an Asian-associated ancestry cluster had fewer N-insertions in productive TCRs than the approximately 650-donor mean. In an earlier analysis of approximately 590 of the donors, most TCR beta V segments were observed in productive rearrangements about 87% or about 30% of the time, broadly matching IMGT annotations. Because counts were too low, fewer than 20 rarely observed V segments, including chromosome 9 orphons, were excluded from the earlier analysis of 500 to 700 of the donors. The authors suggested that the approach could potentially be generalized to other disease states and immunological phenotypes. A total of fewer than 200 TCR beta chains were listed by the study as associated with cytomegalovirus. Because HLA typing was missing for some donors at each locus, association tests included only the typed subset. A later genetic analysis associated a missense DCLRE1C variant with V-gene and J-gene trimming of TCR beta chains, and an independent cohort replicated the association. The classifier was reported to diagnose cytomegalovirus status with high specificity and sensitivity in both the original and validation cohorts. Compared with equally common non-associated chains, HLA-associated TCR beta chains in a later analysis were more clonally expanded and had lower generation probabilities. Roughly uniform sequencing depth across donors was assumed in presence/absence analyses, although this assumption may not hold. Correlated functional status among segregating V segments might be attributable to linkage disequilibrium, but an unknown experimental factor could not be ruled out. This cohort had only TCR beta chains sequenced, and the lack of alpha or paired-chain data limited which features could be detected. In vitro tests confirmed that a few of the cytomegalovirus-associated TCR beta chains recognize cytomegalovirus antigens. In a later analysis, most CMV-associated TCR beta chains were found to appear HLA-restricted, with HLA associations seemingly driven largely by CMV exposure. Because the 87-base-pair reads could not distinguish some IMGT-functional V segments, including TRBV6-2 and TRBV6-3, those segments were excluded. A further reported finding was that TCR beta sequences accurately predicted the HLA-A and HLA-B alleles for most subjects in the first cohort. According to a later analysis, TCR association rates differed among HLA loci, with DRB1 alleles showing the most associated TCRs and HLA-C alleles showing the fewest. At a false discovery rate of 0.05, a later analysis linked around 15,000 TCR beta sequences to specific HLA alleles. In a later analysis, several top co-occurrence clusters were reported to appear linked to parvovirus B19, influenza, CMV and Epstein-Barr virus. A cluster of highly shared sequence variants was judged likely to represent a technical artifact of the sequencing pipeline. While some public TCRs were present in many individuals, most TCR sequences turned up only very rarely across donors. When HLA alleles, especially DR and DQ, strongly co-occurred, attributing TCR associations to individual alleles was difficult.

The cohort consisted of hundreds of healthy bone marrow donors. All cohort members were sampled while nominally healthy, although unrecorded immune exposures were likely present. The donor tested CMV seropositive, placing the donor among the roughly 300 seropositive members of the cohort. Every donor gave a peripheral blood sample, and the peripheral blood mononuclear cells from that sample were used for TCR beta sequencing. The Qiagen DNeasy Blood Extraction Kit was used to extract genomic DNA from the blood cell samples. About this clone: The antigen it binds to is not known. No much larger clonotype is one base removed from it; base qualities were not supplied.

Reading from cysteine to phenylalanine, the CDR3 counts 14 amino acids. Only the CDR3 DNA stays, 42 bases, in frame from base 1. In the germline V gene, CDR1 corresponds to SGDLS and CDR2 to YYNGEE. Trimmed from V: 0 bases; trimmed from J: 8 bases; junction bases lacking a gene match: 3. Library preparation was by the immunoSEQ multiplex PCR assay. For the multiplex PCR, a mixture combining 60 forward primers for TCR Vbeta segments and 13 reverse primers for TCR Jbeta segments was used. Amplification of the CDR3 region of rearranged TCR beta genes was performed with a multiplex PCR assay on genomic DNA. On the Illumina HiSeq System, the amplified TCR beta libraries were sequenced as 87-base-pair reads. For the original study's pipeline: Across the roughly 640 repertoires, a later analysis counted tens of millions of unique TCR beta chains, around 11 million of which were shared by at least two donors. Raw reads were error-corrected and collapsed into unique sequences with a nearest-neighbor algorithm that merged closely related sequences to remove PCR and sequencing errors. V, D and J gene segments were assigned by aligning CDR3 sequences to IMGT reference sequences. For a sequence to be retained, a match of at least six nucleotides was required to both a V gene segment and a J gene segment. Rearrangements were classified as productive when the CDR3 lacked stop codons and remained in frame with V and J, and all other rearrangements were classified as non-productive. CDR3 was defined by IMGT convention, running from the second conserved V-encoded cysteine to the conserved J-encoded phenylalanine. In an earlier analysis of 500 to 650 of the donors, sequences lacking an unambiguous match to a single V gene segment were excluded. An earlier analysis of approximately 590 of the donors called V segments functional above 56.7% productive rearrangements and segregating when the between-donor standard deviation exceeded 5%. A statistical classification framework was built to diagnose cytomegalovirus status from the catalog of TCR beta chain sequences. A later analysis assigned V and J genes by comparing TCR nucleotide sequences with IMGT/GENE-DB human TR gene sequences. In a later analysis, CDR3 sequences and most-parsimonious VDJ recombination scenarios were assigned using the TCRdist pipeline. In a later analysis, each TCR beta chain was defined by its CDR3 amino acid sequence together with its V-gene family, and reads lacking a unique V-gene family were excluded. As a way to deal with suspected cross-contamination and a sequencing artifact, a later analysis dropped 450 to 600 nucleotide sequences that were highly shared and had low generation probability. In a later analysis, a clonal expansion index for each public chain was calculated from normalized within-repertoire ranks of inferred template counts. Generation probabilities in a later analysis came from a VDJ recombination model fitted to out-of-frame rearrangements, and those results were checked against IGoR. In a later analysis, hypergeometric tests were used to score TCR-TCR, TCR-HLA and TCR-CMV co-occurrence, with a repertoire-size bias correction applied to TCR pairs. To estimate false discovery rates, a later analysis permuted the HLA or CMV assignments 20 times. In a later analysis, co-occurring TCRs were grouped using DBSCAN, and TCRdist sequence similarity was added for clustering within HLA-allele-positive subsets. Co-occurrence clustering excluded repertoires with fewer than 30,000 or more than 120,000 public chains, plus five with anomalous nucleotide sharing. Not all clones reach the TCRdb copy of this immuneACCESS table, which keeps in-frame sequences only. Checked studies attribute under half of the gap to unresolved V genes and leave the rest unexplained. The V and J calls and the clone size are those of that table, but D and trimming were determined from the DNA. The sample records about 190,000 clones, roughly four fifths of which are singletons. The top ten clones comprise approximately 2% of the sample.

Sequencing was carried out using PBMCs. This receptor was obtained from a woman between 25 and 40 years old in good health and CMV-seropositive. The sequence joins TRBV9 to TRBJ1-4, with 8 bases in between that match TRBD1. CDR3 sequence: CASSVGDRNEKLFF. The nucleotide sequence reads TGTGCCAGCAGCGTAGGGGACAGGAACGAAAAACTGTTTTTT.